At least ten counts were recorded for the clone carrying this TCR beta chain. These data originate in a study of T-cell reconstitution after alpha-beta-depleted transplantation in children. The CDR3 is 16 residues long. The V end was cut by 0 bases, the J end by 8 bases, with 17 bases between. Germline CDR1 is DFQATT and CDR2 is SNEGSKA (reference sequence). Unique molecular identifiers were used in preparing the TCRbeta library. TCRdb re-called the PCR reads through MiXCR, storing one row per CDR3 protein. In the table there are about 640,000 distinct CDR3 sequences, around 16% of which are singletons.

The input for sequencing was PBMCs from the stem cell graft donor, taken from the stem cell graft. V usage is TRBV20-1 and J usage is TRBJ1-6, with D possibly being TRBD1 (6 bases). The receptor was isolated from a human donor who donated a stem cell graft to a child with acute myeloid leukemia. In DNA form, the CDR3 reads TGCAGTGCTAGAGATGGGGGGCGCGGTGGATATTCACCCCTCCACTTT. It codes for CSARDGGRGGYSPLHF.